Listed below are T cell receptor beta chains from one sample, sequenced in a study of early T cells in non-severe SARS-CoV-2 infection. TCRdb passed the 5' RACE reads through MiXCR, listing each CDR3 protein once. The repertoire holds roughly 26,000 distinct CDR3 sequences, with roughly 4% as singletons. The specimen was whole blood. These receptors originate from an adult who was a healthcare worker with PCR-confirmed SARS-CoV-2 infection or an uninfected control (not recorded which). CDR3s include the opening cysteine and the closing phenylalanine or tryptophan. A D gene is named only where the DNA matches it firmly. The size entry is marked missing in some rows and otherwise reads once, few, many or a size class.

>many|TRBV2|TRBJ2-7|TRBD1|14
TGTGCCAGCTCTATTCAGGGGGCAGGCTACGAGCAGTACTTC
CASSIQGAGYEQYF
>many|TRBV7-2|TRBJ1-1|.|13
TGTGCCAGCAGCTTAAAGGGAAGCACTGAAGCTTTCTTT
CASSLKGSTEAFF
>many|TRBV7-3|TRBJ2-1|TRBD1|15
TGTGCCAGCAGTCTAGCGGGACAGGGGGTCAATGAGCAGTTCTTC
CASSLAGQGVNEQFF
>few|TRBV18|TRBJ1-5|.|12
TGTGCCAGCTCACCACCCGACCAGCCCCAGCATTTT
CASSPPDQPQHF
>few|TRBV7-2|TRBJ1-1|.|16
TGTGCCAGCAGCTTAGCGTTCGTCAGTGGTAATACTGAAGCTTTCTTT
CASSLAFVSGNTEAFF
>.|TRBV12-3/TRBV12-4|TRBJ1-5|.|13
TGTGCCAGCAGTTTCGGCAGAAACCAGCCCCAGCATTTT
CASSFGRNQPQHF
>many|TRBV5-1|TRBJ1-1|TRBD1|17
TGCGCCAGCAGCTTCCTCCAACCGGGACAGATGAACACTGAAGCTTTCTTT
CASSFLQPGQMNTEAFF
>many|TRBV18|TRBJ1-5|.|13
TGTGCCAGCTCACCTTCCCAAATCCAGCCCCAGCATTTT
CASSPSQIQPQHF
>many|TRBV12-5|TRBJ2-2|.|14
TGTGCTAGTGGCCATCCAGGGGCCACCGGGGAGCTGTTTTTT
CASGHPGATGELFF
>many|TRBV7-2|TRBJ2-7|TRBD2|17
TGTGCCAGCAGAGAGTGGGGGCTAGCGGGAGGGAAGTACGAGCAGTACTTC
CASREWGLAGGKYEQYF
>few|TRBV14|TRBJ2-1|TRBD2|22
TGTGCCAGCAGCCCGGGGAACAGTCGGGCTAGCGGTTTCCAGAGCTCCTACAATGAGCAGTTCTTC
CASSPGNSRASGFQSSYNEQFF
>many|TRBV11-2|TRBJ2-2|.|16
TGTGCCAGCAGCTCTAGGACGGTGCCGAACACCGGGGAGCTGTTTTTT
CASSSRTVPNTGELFF
>few|TRBV20-1|TRBJ1-3|.|13
TGCAGTGCTAGAGATCCAGGGGCGTACACCATATATTTT
CSARDPGAYTIYF
>many|TRBV24-1|TRBJ2-3|.|11
TGTGCCACTTCATTGTCAGATACGCAGTATTTT
CATSLSDTQYF
>few|TRBV18|TRBJ2-3|TRBD2|15
TGTGCCAGCTCACCACCGGGACTAGGGTCAGATACGCAGTATTTT
CASSPPGLGSDTQYF
>many|TRBV11-2|TRBJ2-3|.|13
TGTGCCAGCAGCTTAGAGGGCCGACGACCGCAGTATTTT
CASSLEGRRPQYF
>many|TRBV4-1|TRBJ1-4|TRBD1|14
TGCGCCAGCAGCTGGAACAGGGGGGATGAAAAACTGTTTTTT
CASSWNRGDEKLFF
>medium-sized|TRBV19|TRBJ1-4|.|15
TGTGCCAGTAGTCCGGCGCGGCAGGGTGATGAAAAACTGTTTTTT
CASSPARQGDEKLFF
>many|TRBV20-1|TRBJ2-3|TRBD2|14
TGCAGTGCTAGAGGTGCTAGCGGCTCAGATACGCAGTATTTT
CSARGASGSDTQYF
>many|TRBV9|TRBJ1-2|TRBD1|15
TGTGCCAGCGGAACCCGGACAGGTTATAACTATGGCTACACCTTC
CASGTRTGYNYGYTF
>many|TRBV20-1|TRBJ1-2|.|13
TGCAGTGCTAAGTCCAGAGCTAACTATGGCTACACCTTC
CSAKSRANYGYTF
>few|TRBV29-1|TRBJ1-1|.|10
TGCAGCGGGGTGGACACTGAAGCTTTCTTT
CSGVDTEAFF
>many|TRBV20-1|TRBJ2-1|TRBD2|17
TGCAGTGTCACACCGGGACTAGTGGCCGAAACTCTCAATGAGCAGTTCTTC
CSVTPGLVAETLNEQFF
>many|TRBV20-1|TRBJ2-2|TRBD2|16
TGCAGTGCTAGACCCGGACTAGCGGGAGACGGCGGGGAGCTGTTTTTT
CSARPGLAGDGGELFF
>few|TRBV15|TRBJ2-3|TRBD2|15
TGTGCCACCAGCTTCGCGGGAGGGCCGGGGGATACGCAGTATTTT
CATSFAGGPGDTQYF
>many|TRBV20-1|TRBJ2-2|.|15
TGCAGTGCTAGAGATCAGCAGGGCGGCACCGGGGAGCTGTTTTTT
CSARDQQGGTGELFF
>few|TRBV20-1|TRBJ2-2|.|14
TGCAGTGCTATGAGGAAGGAATCCACCGGGGAGCTGTTTTTT
CSAMRKESTGELFF
>many|TRBV20-1|TRBJ2-7|.|13
TGCAGTGCTAGAGAGGAACTCCGCTACGAGCAGTACTTC
CSAREELRYEQYF
>few|TRBV5-1|TRBJ2-7|.|12
TGCGCCAGCAGCTTGGTACAGGACGAGCAGTACTTC
CASSLVQDEQYF
>.|TRBV18|TRBJ2-2|TRBD2|16
TGTGCCAGCTCACCCCTAGCGGGGTTCGACACCGGGGAGCTGTTTTTT
CASSPLAGFDTGELFF
>many|TRBV4-3|TRBJ2-1|TRBD2|20
TGCGCCAGCAGCCAAGTGGCGGAGGTCACCGGGACTAGCGGGAGAAAGGGGCAGTTCTTC
CASSQVAEVTGTSGRKGQFF
>many|TRBV25-1|TRBJ1-1|.|16
TGTGCCAGCAGCCAAGGTCGAGGGGCGGATTACACTGAAGCTTTCTTT
CASSQGRGADYTEAFF
>few|TRBV2|TRBJ2-5|.|12
TGTGCCAGCAGTGAACTGGGAGAGACCCAGTACTTC
CASSELGETQYF
>many|TRBV3-1|TRBJ2-7|.|14
TGTGCCAGCAGCCAAGTTGGGCCAAGCTACGAGCAGTACTTC
CASSQVGPSYEQYF
>.|TRBV20-1|TRBJ2-1|.|14
TGCAGTGCTCACCGGGACTCCAAATACAATGAGCAGTTCTTC
CSAHRDSKYNEQFF
>many|TRBV20-1|TRBJ2-3|TRBD2|18
TGCAGTGCTAGAGATCTCGCTAGCGGGAGCGGGGTGACAGATACGCAGTATTTT
CSARDLASGSGVTDTQYF
>many|TRBV7-2|TRBJ2-1|.|13
TGTGCCAGCAGCTTACAGATTTCCCCTGAGCAGTTCTTC
CASSLQISPEQFF
>many|TRBV4-2|TRBJ2-5|TRBD2|16
TGTGCCAGCAGCCAAGGTCGGCCTAGCGGACAAGAGACCCAGTACTTC
CASSQGRPSGQETQYF
>many|TRBV5-1|TRBJ1-3|.|16
TGCGCCAGCACCTTGGGGGACGGCCACTCTGGAAACACCATATATTTT
CASTLGDGHSGNTIYF
>many|TRBV11-1|TRBJ2-1|.|14
TGTGCCAGCAGCAGGGACTTTAACTACAATGAGCAGTTCTTC
CASSRDFNYNEQFF
>many|TRBV4-3|TRBJ2-7|.|14
TGCGCCAGCAGCCAGGGAACCCAAGGATACGAGCAGTACTTC
CASSQGTQGYEQYF
>many|TRBV25-1|TRBJ2-7|.|14
TGTGCCAGCAGTGAATATTTTGGTAAGCACGAGCAGTACTTC
CASSEYFGKHEQYF
>many|TRBV11-2|TRBJ2-3|TRBD2|15
TGTGCCAGCAGCTTCCGGGAGGAACCCACAGATACGCAGTATTTT
CASSFREEPTDTQYF
>medium-sized|TRBV6-2/TRBV6-3|TRBJ2-1|TRBD2|15
TGTGCCAGCAGAGGGGCACTAAGCGGGATGAGTGAGCAGTTCTTC
CASRGALSGMSEQFF
>many|TRBV7-2|TRBJ1-4|.|12
TGTGCCAGCAGCCCATCATCTGAAAAACTGTTTTTT
CASSPSSEKLFF
>many|TRBV6-6|TRBJ1-6|.|12
TGTGCCAGCAGTTCCCCGGGATCACCCCTCCACTTT
CASSSPGSPLHF
>many|TRBV7-6|TRBJ2-6|.|17
TGTGCCAGCAGCTTGAGCACTGTGGGCGCTGGGGCCAACGTCCTGACTTTC
CASSLSTVGAGANVLTF
>many|TRBV6-5|TRBJ2-7|.|18
TGTGCCAGCAGTTACTCATTCCCCTGGAGTACGCTCCCTTACGAGCAGTACTTC
CASSYSFPWSTLPYEQYF
>many|TRBV15|TRBJ1-1|.|12
TGTGCCACCAGCAGAGCTCGGACAGAGGCTTTCTTT
CATSRARTEAFF
>.|TRBV5-6|TRBJ1-4|.|14
TGTGCCAGCAGCTTGAAGGGGACTAATGAAAAACTGTTTTTT
CASSLKGTNEKLFF
>few|TRBV5-1|TRBJ2-7|.|13
TGCGCCAGCAGCACCGGACTTTTATACGAGCAGTACTTC
CASSTGLLYEQYF
>many|TRBV7-2|TRBJ2-5|.|13
TGTGCCAGCAGCTTAGGAATGAAAGAGACCCAGTACTTC
CASSLGMKETQYF